This passage covers 2 T cell receptor beta chains from one sample sequenced in a study of shared clonotypes between healthy human individuals. TCRdb keeps only in-frame clones here, not all; method: immunoSEQ multiplex PCR. The data contain some 1.1 million clones, roughly 80% of them singletons. The sequencing input was memory CD4+ T cells from PBMCs. Subset given: CD45RA-negative fraction. These receptors originate from a man aged 18 to 29 in good health. Some clones in this sample may be carry-over from other donors' samples.

The gene calls are TRBV5-8 and TRBJ1-5; D is unresolved. The length of the CDR3 is 16 residues. In germline, CDR1 is SGHTS, CDR2 YDEGEE. Trimming took off 0 bases at V and 0 bases at J, with 10 bases between the two ends. The CDR3 bases are TGTGCCAGCAGCTTGGATGGGTCGTATAGCAATCAGCCCCAGCATTTT. This gives the protein CASSLDGSYSNQPQHF.

The chain carries TRBV5-1 and TRBJ2-3; D may correspond to TRBD1 or TRBD2 (5 bases each). Germline V gives CDR1 SGHRS, CDR2 YFSETQ. The CDR3 runs to 16 residues. Trimming removed 0 bases at V and 1 base at J, with 12 bases between. The CDR3 spells CASSLEGRAGTDTQYF. Written as DNA, the CDR3 is TGCGCCAGCAGCTTGGAGGGGCGGGCGGGCACAGATACGCAGTATTTT.